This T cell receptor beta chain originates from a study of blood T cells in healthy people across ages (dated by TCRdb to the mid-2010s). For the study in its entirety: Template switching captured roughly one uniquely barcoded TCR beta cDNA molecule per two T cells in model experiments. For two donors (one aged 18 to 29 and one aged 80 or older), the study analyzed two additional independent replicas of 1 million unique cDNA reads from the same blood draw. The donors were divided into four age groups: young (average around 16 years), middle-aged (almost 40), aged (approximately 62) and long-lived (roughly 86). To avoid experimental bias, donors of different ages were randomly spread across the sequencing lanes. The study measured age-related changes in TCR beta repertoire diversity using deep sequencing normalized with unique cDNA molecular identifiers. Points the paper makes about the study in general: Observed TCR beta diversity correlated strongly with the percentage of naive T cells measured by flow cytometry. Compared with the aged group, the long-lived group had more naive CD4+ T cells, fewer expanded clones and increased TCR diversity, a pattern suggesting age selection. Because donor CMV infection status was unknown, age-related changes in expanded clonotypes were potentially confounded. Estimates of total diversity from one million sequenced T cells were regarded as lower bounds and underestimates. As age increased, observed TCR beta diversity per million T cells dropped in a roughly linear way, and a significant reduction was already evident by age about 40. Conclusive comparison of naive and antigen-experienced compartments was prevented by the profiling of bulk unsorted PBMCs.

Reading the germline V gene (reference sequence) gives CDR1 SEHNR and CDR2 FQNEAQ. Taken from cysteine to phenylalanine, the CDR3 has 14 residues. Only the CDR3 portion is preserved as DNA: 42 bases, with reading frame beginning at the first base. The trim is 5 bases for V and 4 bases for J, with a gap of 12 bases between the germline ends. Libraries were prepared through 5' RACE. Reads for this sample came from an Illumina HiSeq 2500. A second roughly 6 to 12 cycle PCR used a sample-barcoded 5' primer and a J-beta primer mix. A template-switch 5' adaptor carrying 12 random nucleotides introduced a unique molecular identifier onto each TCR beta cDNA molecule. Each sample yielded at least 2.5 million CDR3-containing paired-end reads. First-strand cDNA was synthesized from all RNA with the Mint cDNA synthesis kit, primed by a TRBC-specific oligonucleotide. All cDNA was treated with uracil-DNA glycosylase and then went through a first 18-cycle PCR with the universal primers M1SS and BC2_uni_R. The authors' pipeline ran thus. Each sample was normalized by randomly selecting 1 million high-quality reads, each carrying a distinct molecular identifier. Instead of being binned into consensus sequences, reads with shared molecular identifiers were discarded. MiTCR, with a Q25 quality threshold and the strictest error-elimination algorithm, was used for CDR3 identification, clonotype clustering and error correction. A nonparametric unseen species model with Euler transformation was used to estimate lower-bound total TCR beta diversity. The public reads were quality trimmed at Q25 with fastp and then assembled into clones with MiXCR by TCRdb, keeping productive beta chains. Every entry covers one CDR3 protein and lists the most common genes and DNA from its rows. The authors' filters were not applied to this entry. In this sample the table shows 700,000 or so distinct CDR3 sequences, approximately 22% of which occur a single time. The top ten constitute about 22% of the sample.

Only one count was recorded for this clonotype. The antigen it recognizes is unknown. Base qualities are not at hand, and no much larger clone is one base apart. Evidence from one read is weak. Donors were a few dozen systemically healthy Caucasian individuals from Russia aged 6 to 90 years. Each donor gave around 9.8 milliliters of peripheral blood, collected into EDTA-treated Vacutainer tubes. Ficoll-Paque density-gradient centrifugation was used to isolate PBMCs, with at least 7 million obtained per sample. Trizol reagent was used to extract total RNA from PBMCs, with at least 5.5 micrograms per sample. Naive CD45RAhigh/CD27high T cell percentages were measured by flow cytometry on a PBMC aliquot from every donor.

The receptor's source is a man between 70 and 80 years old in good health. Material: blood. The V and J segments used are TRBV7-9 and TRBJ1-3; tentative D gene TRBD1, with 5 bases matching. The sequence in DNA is TGTGCCAGCAGCGACGGGGGATCCGGAAACACCATATATTTT. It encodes CASSDGGSGNTIYF. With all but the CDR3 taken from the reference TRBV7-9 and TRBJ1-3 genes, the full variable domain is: DTGVSQNPRHKITKRGQNVTFRCDPISEHNRLYWYRQTLGQGPEFLTYFQNEAQLEKSRLLSDRFSAERPKGSFSTLEIQRTEQGDSAMYLCASSDGGSGNTIYFGEGSWLTVV.